This is a list of T cell receptor beta chains from one sample in a study of cytomegalovirus exposure and HLA in healthy donors. Sequenced by immunoSEQ multiplex PCR; TCRdb stores in-frame clones only, minus some. The sample lists 80,000 or so clones, about a tenth seen once, with approximately 25% in the top ten. The sample consisted of PBMCs. These receptors all come from a man aged 55-75 years in good health and CMV-seropositive. Both conserved end residues are part of each CDR3. A D gene is named only where the DNA matches it firmly. Clone size, where shown, is once, few, many, or a class for clones that have expanded.

>NA|few|TRBJ2-5|TRBV6-5
TGTGCCAGCAGACCTCATGAGGCTGGGACCCAGTACTTC
CASRPHEAGTQYF
>TRBD2|NA|TRBJ2-3|TRBV27
TGTGCCAGCAGCCCTTTACTGGCGGGCGGGAGGGCCGGAGATACGCAGTATTTT
CASSPLLAGGRAGDTQYF
>NA|few|TRBJ1-1|TRBV30
TGTGCCTGGACTGGGGAGGGGGGGAACACTGAAGCTTTCTTT
CAWTGEGGNTEAFF
>NA|NA|TRBJ1-5|TRBV5-3
TGTGCCAGAAGCTTTCATTGCAGGGCCTATCAGCCCCAGCATTTT
CARSFHCRAYQPQHF
>NA|few|TRBJ1-1|TRBV2
TGTGCCAGCAAACGAACCATAGCGGAGGACACTGAAGCTTTCTTT
CASKRTIAEDTEAFF
>NA|NA|TRBJ2-2|TRBV7-9
TGTGCCAGCAGGGCGGGACGGACGAACACCGGGGAGCTGTTTTTT
CASRAGRTNTGELFF
>TRBD1|NA|TRBJ1-2|TRBV28
TGTGCCAGCAGTTTAAAAGGGGGCCCCAACTATGGCTACACCTTC
CASSLKGGPNYGYTF
>NA|NA|TRBJ1-4|TRBV19
TGTGCCAGCGGGAGGCAGAGGAATGAAAAACTGTTTTTT
CASGRQRNEKLFF
>NA|few|TRBJ2-1|TRBV28
TGTGCCATAAGGAGATCCTACAATGAGCAGTTCTTC
CAIRRSYNEQFF
>TRBD2|few|TRBJ2-3|TRBV29-1
TGCAGCGGGAGGACTAGCGTAGATACGCAGTATTTT
CSGRTSVDTQYF
>TRBD1|NA|TRBJ2-5|TRBV2
TGTGCCAGCAGTGTTGGACAGGGCCGAGAGACCCAGTACTTC
CASSVGQGRETQYF
>TRBD2|NA|TRBJ2-1|TRBV9
TGTGCCAGCAGCGGCCGGGGGGGGGAGCAGTTCTTC
CASSGRGGEQFF
>TRBD2|NA|TRBJ2-7|TRBV7-9
TGTGCCAGCAGCTTAGGGACTAGCAACGAGCAGTACTTC
CASSLGTSNEQYF
>NA|NA|TRBJ1-1|TRBV4-1
TGCGCCAGCAGCTTTGGCCAGGGTGCCAAGACTGAAGCTTTCTTT
CASSFGQGAKTEAFF
>NA|few|TRBJ1-5|TRBV5-5
TGTGCCAGCAGCTTGGGGGGCGGCAGTACGCAAGCCCAGCATTTT
CASSLGGGSTQAQHF
>NA|NA|TRBJ2-3|TRBV6-5
TGTGCCAGCAGTCCGCAAACTAGGGCTGCGCAGTATTTT
CASSPQTRAAQYF
>NA|few|TRBJ2-3|TRBV30
TGTGCCTGGAGTCTAGGGGTAGATACGCAGTATTTT
CAWSLGVDTQYF
>NA|NA|TRBJ2-3|TRBV9
TGTGCCAGCAGCACTCGACTAGTACCCGTGGTGCCCACAGATACGCAGTATTTT
CASSTRLVPVVPTDTQYF
>TRBD2|few|TRBJ2-7|TRBV29-1
TGCAGCGTTGCGTCGCGGGAGGGGTACGAGCAGTACTTC
CSVASREGYEQYF
>NA|NA|TRBJ1-3|TRBV29-1
TGCAGCGTCTCTCCGGGCAGTCCGGGGATATCTGGAAACACCATATATTTT
CSVSPGSPGISGNTIYF
>TRBD1|few|TRBJ1-2|TRBV10-3
TGTGCCATCAGTGAGGGGACAGGGTTGGCTAAGGATGGCTACACCTTC
CAISEGTGLAKDGYTF
>TRBD1|NA|TRBJ1-1|TRBV18
TGTGCCAGCTCACTAGGGGGCCAGGTTGCTGAAGCTTTCTTT
CASSLGGQVAEAFF
>NA|few|TRBJ2-2|TRBV5-1
TGCGCCAGCAGCACCGGACTAAGCGAGTACACCGGGGAGCTGTTTTTT
CASSTGLSEYTGELFF
>NA|few|TRBJ1-5|TRBV28
TGTGCCAGCAGGTGGGGGGGAGACGTTCAGCCCCAGCATTTT
CASRWGGDVQPQHF
>TRBD1|NA|TRBJ2-7|TRBV5-4
TGTGCCAGCAGCCCCCCGGACAGGGGTTACGAGCAGTACTTC
CASSPPDRGYEQYF
>TRBD1|NA|TRBJ2-7|TRBV5-8
TGTGCCAGCAGCCTGGACACAGGGGGCGGTCTGGAGCAGTACTTC
CASSLDTGGGLEQYF
>TRBD2|NA|TRBJ2-1|TRBV5-1
TGCGCCAGCAGCTTGATCCTTAGCGGGGGAGGGGGCTCCTACAATGAGCAGTTCTTC
CASSLILSGGGGSYNEQFF
>NA|NA|TRBJ2-5|TRBV5-1
TGCGCCAGCAGCCCTCGGGAGTGGGAGACCCAGTACTTC
CASSPREWETQYF
>NA|few|TRBJ2-1|TRBV30
TGTGCCTGGAGTGGGGCAGGGAACAATGAGCAGTTCTTC
CAWSGAGNNEQFF
>NA|few|TRBJ1-6|TRBV6-5
TGTGCCACCTGGACCGGTGCGGGATCACCCCTCCACTTT
CATWTGAGSPLHF
>TRBD1|few|TRBJ2-3|TRBV11-2
TGTGCCAGCAGCTTGAGTGGGACAGGGATGACAGATACGCAGTATTTT
CASSLSGTGMTDTQYF
>NA|NA|TRBJ2-1|TRBV9
TGTGCCAGCAGCGTAGACGCGGGTGCCTACAATGAGCAGTTCTTC
CASSVDAGAYNEQFF
>NA|NA|TRBJ2-5|TRBV28
TGTGCCAGCAGCGGCGGGTCTGAAGAGACCCAGTACTTC
CASSGGSEETQYF
>TRBD2|few|TRBJ2-3|TRBV7-3
TGTGCCAGCAGCTTAACCCGAGCGGGGGGGCAGGATACGCAGTATTTT
CASSLTRAGGQDTQYF
>NA|once|TRBJ2-7|TRBV27
TGTGCCAGCAGTTTATCGCCTAGCGCCCACGAGCAGTACTTC
CASSLSPSAHEQYF
>NA|NA|TRBJ1-2|TRBV30
TGTGCCTGGAGTGTTCGGGCAGGGGTAGGCTACACCTTC
CAWSVRAGVGYTF
>TRBD2|few|TRBJ2-1|TRBV6-6
TGTGCCAGCAGGGGACTAGCGGGAGGTCTTTACAATGAGCAGTTCTTC
CASRGLAGGLYNEQFF
>TRBD1|many|TRBJ2-7|TRBV6-1
TGTGCCAGCAGTGACCCCGGGACAGGGCTAAAATACGAGCAGTACTTC
CASSDPGTGLKYEQYF
>NA|NA|TRBJ2-3|TRBV5-4
TGTGCCAGCAGCCCTGGGGCCAGGGCCCCTGGCACAGATACGCAGTATTTT
CASSPGARAPGTDTQYF
>TRBD1|few|TRBJ1-1|TRBV7-8
TGTGCCAGCAGTGGAACAGGGGCGGGTGAAGCTTTCTTT
CASSGTGAGEAFF
>NA|few|TRBJ1-2|TRBV9
TGTGCCAGCAGCGTAGGCCCGGGGGAGGCGGTTGGCTACACCTTC
CASSVGPGEAVGYTF
>NA|few|TRBJ2-5|TRBV6-5
TGTGCCAGCAGTCGGGGGGCGGAGACCCAGTACTTC
CASSRGAETQYF
>NA|NA|TRBJ2-1|TRBV29-1
TGCAGCGTTGACGAGGGCCGAACCTACAATGAGCAGTTCTTC
CSVDEGRTYNEQFF
>TRBD2|NA|TRBJ2-7|TRBV5-1
TGCGCCAGCAGCTTGGGTATTATTGTCCGGCGGGAGCACAAGATCTTCTCCTACGAGCAGTACTTC
CASSLGIIVRREHKIFSYEQYF
>TRBD1|few|TRBJ1-1|TRBV28
TGTGCCACCCAGGGGGGCAACACTGAAGCTTTCTTT
CATQGGNTEAFF
>NA|NA|TRBJ2-2|TRBV2
TGTGCCAGCAGTGAAAGCGAGACGGGGACTGCGACCGGGGAGCTGTTTTTT
CASSESETGTATGELFF
>TRBD2|NA|TRBJ2-2|TRBV5-4
TGTGCCAGCAGGTCCGGGACTAGCGGGAGCCTGCCCGGGGAGCTGTTTTTT
CASRSGTSGSLPGELFF